Listed here is a single TCR beta chain. Its antigen is unidentified. The data stem from a study of T cells after yellow fever vaccination. Study-level findings and limits: Weaker overall was a secondary response that nonetheless peaked faster, on day 5 versus 15. Clones that expanded after primary vaccination mostly reappeared after the booster (just under 98% CD4, 70% to 90% CD8).

MiXCR, applied by TCRdb to the 5' RACE reads, yields one record per CDR3 protein. This sample has 400,000 to 650,000 distinct CDR3 sequences, with just over 20% found just once. There are 13 residues in the CDR3. Germline V gene lookup returns CDR1 SSHAT and CDR2 FNYEAQ (reference sequence). The V gene lost 3 bases and the J gene lost 8 bases, with 11 bases spanning the gap. The source is a man between 18 and 29 years old who received the YFV17D yellow fever vaccine. The sequencing here drew on PBMCs, taken roughly 20 days after the first yellow fever vaccination. V is TRBV7-7 and J is TRBJ2-1; no definite D call. CDR3 sequence: CASSFQPGDEQFF. The DNA for the CDR3 is TGTGCCAGCAGCTTCCAACCTGGGGATGAGCAGTTCTTC. Based on the CDR3 plus reference TRBV7-7 and TRBJ2-1, the full variable domain is GAGVSQSPRYKVTKRGQDVTLRCDPISSHATLYWYQQALGQGPEFLTYFNYEAQPDKSGLPSDRFSAERPEGSISTLTIQRTEQRDSAMYRCASSFQPGDEQFFGPGTRLTVL.